The 32 T cell receptor beta chains given below trace back to one sample, sequenced in a study of PD-1 blockade in mismatch repair-deficient tumors. TCRdb keeps only in-frame clones here, not all; method: immunoSEQ multiplex PCR. This table has approximately 38,000 clones, roughly 84% appearing once. The material sequenced was peripheral blood, taken 76 weeks after starting pembrolizumab. The receptors stem from an adult with mismatch repair-deficient cancer.

This rearrangement joins TRBV30 to TRBJ1-1; TRBD1 might be the D (6 bases). The germline V gene has CDR1 GTSNPN and CDR2 SVGIG (reference sequence). Between the trimmed V and J ends, which lost 4 bases and 1 base, there was a span of 10 bases. The CDR3 runs to 13 residues. The CDR3 loop is CAWTGATNTEAFF. The CDR3 DNA is TGTGCCTGGACAGGGGCGACGAACACTGAAGCTTTCTTT.

The CDR3 region is CASSPAGGGYEQYF. In DNA, the CDR3 is TGTGCCAGCAGCCCGGCGGGCGGCGGCTACGAGCAGTACTTC. The gene calls are TRBV14 and TRBJ2-7, with a weak D call TRBD2 (5 bases). Germline-derived CDR1 and CDR2 are SGHDN and FVKESK. V lost 4 bases and J 3 bases, leaving 13 bases between the germline ends. CDR3 size: 14 residues.

The CDR3 coding sequence is TGTGCCAGCAGGGGGGACATAGGCACAGATACGCAGTATTTT. It specifies CASRGDIGTDTQYF. The chain is built from TRBV2 and TRBJ2-3; perhaps TRBD1 as D (6 bases). CDR3 length: 14 residues. Germline lookup yields CDR1 SNHLY and CDR2 FYNNEI. The V gene lost 6 bases and the J gene lost 1 base, with 11 bases spanning the gap.

V usage is TRBV7-2 and J usage is TRBJ2-5; 8 nucleotides match TRBD2. CDR3 length equals 14 residues. Germline values: CDR1 SGHTA, CDR2 FQGNSA. Losses at the gene ends were 4 bases for V and 5 bases for J; bases not matched to a gene: 6. The CDR3 spells CASSSGLGRETQYF. In DNA form, the CDR3 reads TGTGCCAGCAGCTCGGGACTAGGTCGCGAGACCCAGTACTTC.

The chain links TRBV10-1 to TRBJ1-1; perhaps TRBD1 as D (6 bases). Germline CDR1 is WNHNN and CDR2 is SYGVQD (reference sequence). The CDR3 is 15 residues long. Deletions cut 2 bases from V and 1 base from J, with 11 bases between. The CDR3 bases are TGCGCCAGCAGTGAGGCAGGGGCCCGGAACACTGAAGCTTTCTTT. Translating gives CASSEAGARNTEAFF.

The chain carries TRBV10-3 and TRBJ1-2; 11 bases match TRBD1. CDR3 length: 14 amino acids. Germline V lookup: CDR1 ENHRY, CDR2 SYGVKD. J lost 1 base, V lost 9 bases, and 4 bases had no gene match. CDR3 sequence (DNA): TGTGCCATGGGGGGACAGGGGGGTAACTATGGCTACACCTTC. Protein sequence: CAMGGQGGNYGYTF.

The chain recombines TRBV7-8 with TRBJ2-3; 8 bases are a match to TRBD2. Germline CDR1 and CDR2: SGHVS and FQNEAQ. The CDR3 extends over 14 amino acids. After removal of 5 bases from V and 9 bases from J, the junction contained 10 bases not matched to a gene. The CDR3 reads CASSPEYPSGTQYF. The CDR3 DNA sequence: TGTGCCAGCAGCCCCGAATACCCTAGCGGGACGCAGTATTTT. Supplemented by reference TRBV7-8 and TRBJ2-3, the full variable domain reads GAGVSQSPRYKVAKRGQDVALRCDPISGHVSLFWYQQALGQGPEFLTYFQNEAQLDKSGLPSDRFFAERPEGSVSTLKIQRTQQEDSAVYLCASSPEYPSGTQYFGPGTRLTVL.

This chain links TRBV7-2 with TRBJ2-2, with 8 bases identical to TRBD2. In germline, CDR1 is SGHTA, CDR2 FQGNSA. This CDR3 comprises 13 residues. J gave up 8 bases and V 6 bases, and 5 bases lay outside the gene matches. For the CDR3, the DNA is TGTGCCAGCAGACCCGCGGGGGGAGGGGAGCTGTTTTTT. Its translation is CASRPAGGGELFF.

J is TRBJ2-3 and V is TRBV6-1, with unresolved D. The length of the CDR3 is 14 residues. Looked up from germline, CDR1 is MNHNS and CDR2 is SASEGT. Trimming shortened V by 1 base and J by 0 bases, and 5 bases separated the two germline ends. CDR3 sequence reads: CASSEDHSTDTQYF. The CDR3 nucleotides are TGTGCCAGCAGTGAAGATCACAGCACAGATACGCAGTATTTT.

The chain joins TRBV7-9 to TRBJ1-1; D might be TRBD1 (6 bases). Trimming removed 6 bases from V and 1 base from J, with 12 bases in between. This CDR3 spans 14 amino acids. Germline-derived CDR1 and CDR2 are SEHNR and FQNEAQ (reference sequence). The CDR3: CASRSGQTNTEAFF. For the CDR3, the DNA is TGTGCCAGCAGATCCGGACAGACGAACACTGAAGCTTTCTTT.

The chain uses TRBV11-2 and TRBJ2-3, with unresolved D. The V and J ends lost 5 bases and 1 base respectively, with 4 bases between them. The germline CDR1 and CDR2 sequences are SGHAT and FQNNGV. The CDR3 consists of 12 residues. The DNA of the CDR3 is TGTGCCAGCAGCACTCGCACAGATACGCAGTATTTT. This codes for CASSTRTDTQYF. Variable domain in full (rest from reference TRBV11-2 and TRBJ2-3): EAGVAQSPRYKIIEKRQSVAFWCNPISGHATLYWYQQILGQGPKLLIQFQNNGVVDDSQLPKDRFSAERLKGVDSTLKIQPAKLEDSAVYLCASSTRTDTQYFGPGTRLTVL.

The chain uses TRBV5-4 and TRBJ2-1; 12 nucleotides match TRBD2. V shed 4 bases, J shed 5 bases, and the junction held 7 bases outside the gene matches. This CDR3 region has 16 residues. The germline V gene has CDR1 SGHNT and CDR2 YYREEE (reference sequence). CDR3 DNA sequence: TGTGCCAGCAGCCCCGGACTAGCGGGGCCTAACAATGAGCAGTTCTTC. Its translation: CASSPGLAGPNNEQFF.

This chain connects TRBV29-1 to TRBJ1-2; D not resolved. The CDR3 covers 14 residues. In germline, CDR1 is SQVTM, CDR2 ANQGSEA. Trimming removed 0 bases at V and 4 bases at J, with 12 bases between. Here the CDR3 DNA reads TGCAGCGTTGAAGATCGTAGGGTGGGCTATGGCTACACCTTC. Its translation is CSVEDRRVGYGYTF.

In this sample, this clone turned up a few times. This chain links TRBV18 with TRBJ2-3; D is unresolved. Germline CDR1 reads KGHSH; CDR2 reads LQKENI. V was cut by 0 bases and J by 1 base, with 14 bases left in between. The CDR3 contains 17 residues. CDR3 region: CASSPPVAERGTDTQYF. The CDR3 DNA reads as TGTGCCAGCTCACCACCGGTAGCCGAACGCGGCACAGATACGCAGTATTTT. The variable domain in full, completed from reference TRBV18 and TRBJ2-3, reads NAGVMQNPRHLVRRRGQEARLRCSPMKGHSHVYWYRQLPEEGLKFMVYLQKENIIDESGMPKERFSAEFPKEGPSILRIQQVVRGDSAAYFCASSPPVAERGTDTQYFGPGTRLTVL.

This clone was observed a single time. The rearrangement links TRBV7-2 to TRBJ2-6, with D perhaps TRBD1 (5 bases). The V gene lost 6 bases and the J gene lost 2 bases, with 11 bases spanning the gap. Germline V lookup: CDR1 SGHTA, CDR2 FQGNSA. The CDR3 totals 15 residues. CDR3 in amino acids: CASSPGIAGANVLTF. The CDR3 DNA follows: TGTGCCAGCAGTCCAGGGATAGCTGGGGCCAACGTCCTGACTTTC.

The chain uses TRBV6-1 and TRBJ2-5, with 11 bases lining up with TRBD1. Germline assignment: CDR1 MNHNS and CDR2 SASEGT. J was trimmed by 5 bases and V by 6 bases; bases with no gene match: 8. The CDR3 spans 15 residues. The CDR3 loop is CASSPGQGAWETQYF. CDR3 DNA: TGTGCCAGCAGCCCAGGACAGGGGGCGTGGGAGACCCAGTACTTC.

This clone appeared once. V gene TRBV2 combines with J gene TRBJ2-1; D possibly corresponds to TRBD2 (6 bases). CDR3 size: 13 residues. V shed 4 bases and J shed 6 bases, with 10 bases lying between them. In germline, CDR1 is SNHLY, CDR2 FYNNEI. The CDR3 protein is CASSVGTRNEQFF. For the CDR3, the DNA is TGTGCCAGCAGTGTAGGGACTCGCAATGAGCAGTTCTTC. Using reference TRBV2 and TRBJ2-1 for the parts outside the CDR3, the full variable domain is EPEVTQTPSHQVTQMGQEVILRCVPISNHLYFYWYRQILGQKVEFLVSFYNNEISEKSEIFDDQFSVERPDGSNFTLKIRSTKLEDSAMYFCASSVGTRNEQFFGPGTRLTVL.

This clone was seen only once. The V and J genes are TRBV21-1 and TRBJ2-3; the table assigns TRBD1, which was not confirmed against the DNA. TRBV21-1 is a known pseudogene. This CDR3 contains 16 residues. CDR3 in DNA: TGTGCCAGCAGCAAAGTCTGGGACAGACGCACAGATACGCAGTATTTT. This gives the protein CASSKVWDRRTDTQYF.

This sequence joins TRBV5-4 and TRBJ1-5; no definite D call. This CDR3 spans 18 amino acids. Trimming pared 5 bases from V and 3 bases from J, leaving 24 bases between. Germline V CDR1 and CDR2: SGHNT, YYREEE (reference sequence). CDR3 bases: TGTGCCAGCAGGTCCCCGGAATGTGACACAAACTTCAATCAGCCCCAGCATTTT. Encoded protein: CASRSPECDTNFNQPQHF.

The chain has TRBV6-1 and TRBJ2-7, with 8 bases aligning to TRBD1. CDR1 and CDR2 (germline): MNHNS, SASEGT. The V gene end was trimmed by 2 bases and the J gene end by 7 bases; junction bases not matched to a gene: 10. This CDR3 spans 15 amino acids. The CDR3 DNA reads as TGTGCCAGCAGTGAAAGCGGACAGGGATATGGGGAGCAGTACTTC. Protein: CASSESGQGYGEQYF.

CDR3 sequence reads: CASSLGQKLYGYTF. DNA for the CDR3: TGTGCCAGCAGCTTGGGACAGAAGCTCTATGGCTACACCTTC. This sequence joins TRBV5-6 and TRBJ1-2; weak D call: TRBD1 (5 bases). V was cut by 0 bases and J by 4 bases, with 10 bases left in between. CDR1 is SGHDT and CDR2 is YYEEEE in the germline V gene. The CDR3 loop spans 14 amino acids.

The chain uses TRBV5-1 and TRBJ1-2, with a possible D match to TRBD1 (6 bases). The germline V gene encodes CDR1 SGHRS and CDR2 YFSETQ. V lost 4 bases, J lost 2 bases, and 18 bases lay in between. The CDR3 consists of 16 residues. The CDR3 bases are TGCGCCAGCAGCCCGGGGGTCCAGGGGAAGAACTATGGCTACACCTTC. Translated: CASSPGVQGKNYGYTF. Drawing the rest from reference TRBV5-1 and TRBJ1-2, the complete variable domain is KAGVTQTPRYLIKTRGQQVTLSCSPISGHRSVSWYQQTPGQGLQFLFEYFSETQRNKGNFPGRFSGRQFSNSRSEMNVSTLELGDSALYLCASSPGVQGKNYGYTFGSGTRLTVV.

The genes are TRBV2 and TRBJ2-1; D may be TRBD2 (7 bases). CDR3 length: 15 residues. Trimming stripped 9 bases from V and 5 bases from J, with 20 bases between. Germline V gene sequence: CDR1 SNHLY, CDR2 FYNNEI. The CDR3 DNA is TGTGCCAGTCACTTGGGGGGGCAGCGCAACAATGAGCAGTTCTTC. Its protein product is CASHLGGQRNNEQFF.

The chain carries TRBV30 and TRBJ2-7; 10 nucleotides line up with TRBD1. The V and J ends lost 0 bases and 4 bases, in that order; junction bases with no gene match: 6. CDR1 and CDR2 from the germline V gene are GTSNPN and SVGIG (reference sequence). The CDR3 loop spans 15 amino acids. The CDR3 nucleotides read TGTGCCTGGAGTGTACCGACAGGGGGCTGGTACGAGCAGTACTTC. Translating it yields CAWSVPTGGWYEQYF.

In its sample, this clone was seen a few times. The CDR3, as DNA: TGTGCCAGTAGTCCCCGACAGGGAAGCTATGGCTACACCTTC. The encoded protein is CASSPRQGSYGYTF. This chain uses TRBV19 with TRBJ1-2; 7 bases fit TRBD1. Germline lookup yields CDR1 LNHDA and CDR2 SQIVND (reference sequence). This CDR3 has 14 residues. The junction had 7 bases not matched to a gene; V was cut back by 5 bases and J by 4 bases.

The chain couples TRBV2 to TRBJ1-2, with 8 bases lining up with TRBD1. Trimming at V came to 3 bases and at J to 5 bases, leaving 11 bases not matched to a gene. CDR1 SNHLY and CDR2 FYNNEI come from the germline V gene. The CDR3 loop spans 16 amino acids. As DNA, the CDR3 is TGTGCCAGCAGTGAGCAGGGGGCGCCCCCCATTTATGGCTACACCTTC. Amino acids: CASSEQGAPPIYGYTF.

The chain is built from TRBV5-1 and TRBJ2-3; 9 bases map to TRBD2. J was trimmed by 5 bases and V by 6 bases; bases with no gene match: 10. Germline CDR1 is SGHRS and CDR2 is YFSETQ. The CDR3 runs 15 residues. The CDR3 is CASTLLGGREDTQYF. In DNA, the CDR3 is TGCGCCAGCACCCTCCTTGGCGGGAGGGAAGATACGCAGTATTTT.

The chain employs TRBV7-6 and TRBJ2-7; 9 nucleotides agree with TRBD2. The CDR3 covers 18 residues. Germline CDR1 reads SGHVS; CDR2 reads FNYEAQ. After removal of 2 bases from V and 1 base from J, the junction contained 12 bases not matched to a gene. CDR3 nucleotide sequence: TGTGCCAGCAGCTTATTTGCGGGAGGGCTCCCCGAGTCCTACGAGCAGTACTTC. This encodes CASSLFAGGLPESYEQYF.

This sequence joins TRBV14 and TRBJ2-5; tentatively, D is TRBD2 (5 bases). The V gene's germline CDR1 is SGHDN and CDR2 FVKESK. This CDR3 contains 16 residues. Between the trimmed V and J ends, which lost 4 bases and 0 bases, there was a span of 15 bases. The CDR3 DNA reads as TGTGCCAGCAGCCGAGTAAGCGGAAAGTACCAAGAGACCCAGTACTTC. Amino acid sequence: CASSRVSGKYQETQYF.

This clone appeared a few times. The chain is built from TRBV7-9 and TRBJ2-5, with D unresolved. The CDR3 runs 13 residues. Trimming took 4 bases from V and 2 from J, leaving 8 bases between them. CDR1 is SEHNR, CDR2 FQNEAQ, per germline (reference sequence). In DNA, the CDR3 is TGTGCCAGCAGCTCCTTGATTCAAGAGACCCAGTACTTC. This encodes CASSSLIQETQYF.

The J gene is TRBJ2-7, the V gene TRBV27, with a possible D match to TRBD2 (6 bases). Germline V gives CDR1 MNHEY, CDR2 SMNVEV (reference sequence). V lost 5 bases to trimming and J lost 0 bases, with 14 bases between them. The CDR3 has 15 amino acids. In DNA form, the CDR3 reads TGTGCCAGCAGTGCCGGGACTCGGAACTCCTACGAGCAGTACTTC. Its protein product is CASSAGTRNSYEQYF.

V usage is TRBV2 and J usage is TRBJ2-5, with 7 bases matching TRBD1. The CDR3 has 16 amino acids. J gave up 1 base and V 5 bases, and 10 bases lay outside the gene matches. In germline, CDR1 is SNHLY, CDR2 FYNNEI. CDR3 amino acids: CASSFLYGTAQETQYF. In DNA form, the CDR3 reads TGTGCCAGCAGTTTCTTATACGGGACAGCCCAAGAGACCCAGTACTTC. Together with reference TRBV2 and TRBJ2-5, the CDR3 gives the full variable domain: EPEVTQTPSHQVTQMGQEVILRCVPISNHLYFYWYRQILGQKVEFLVSFYNNEISEKSEIFDDQFSVERPDGSNFTLKIRSTKLEDSAMYFCASSFLYGTAQETQYFGPGTRLLVL.